The present T cell receptor beta chain was sequenced within a study of OX40 agonist ivuxolimab in advanced cancers. Turning to the study itself: Ivuxolimab was administered intravenously to patients at 0.01 to 10 mg/kg every 2 weeks. Age averaged around 58 years (range roughly 23 to 79), and just over 80% were male. Anti-PD-1, anti-PD-L1 or anti-CTLA-4 therapy given earlier was allowed, and about 38% had some. Study-wide results and limits: Expanded clones were, on average, more numerous among CD8+ T cells than CD4+.

CDR1 and CDR2 (germline): MDHEN, SYDVKM. V shed 3 bases and J shed 4 bases, with 13 bases lying between them. The CDR3 consists of 14 residues. Here immunoSEQ multiplex PCR was the method, and the copy in TCRdb shows in-frame clones only, minus some. This sample has more than 65,000 clones; roughly 84% occur once, and the top ten carry 17%. About this clone: The antigen is undetermined.

This clonotype was obtained from an adult with an advanced solid tumor such as melanoma, head and neck, liver or kidney cancer. Sequencing was performed on CD4+ or CD8+ T cells sorted from blood, taken in a trial of the OX40 agonist ivuxolimab. The chain uses TRBV28 and TRBJ2-7, with D possibly being TRBD2 (5 bases). The CDR3 loop reads CASSFIEGQYEQYF. As DNA, the CDR3 is TGTGCCAGCAGTTTCATCGAGGGCCAATACGAGCAGTACTTC.